This T cell receptor beta chain was sequenced in a study of cytomegalovirus exposure and HLA in healthy donors. Study overall: Roughly 170 million T cells yielded 90 million to 130 million unique TCR beta sequences in earlier analysis. Study-level findings and limits: When a later analysis compared HLA-associated TCR beta chains with equally common others, the HLA-associated chains turned out to be more clonally expanded and to have lower generation probabilities. The productive fraction for most TCR beta V segments was about 90% or about 30% in an earlier analysis.

V shed 4 bases and J 4 bases; nucleotides not matched to a gene: 19. Germline CDR1 SGHRS, CDR2 YFSETQ. The CDR3 consists of 18 residues. As for this clone: The antigen is undetermined.

PCR was performed using 60 Vbeta and 13 Jbeta primers. Data came from immunoSEQ multiplex PCR; TCRdb stores just in-frame clones and leaves some out. This table has 62,000 or so clones, roughly 86% appearing once. The chain has TRBV5-1 and TRBJ2-5, with 7 bases lining up with TRBD2. This TCR derives from a young man in good health and CMV-seronegative. The sequenced sample consisted of PBMCs. DNA for the CDR3: TGCGCCAGCAGCCCACATAAACCTAACGGGGGGTTTGGAGAGACCCAGTACTTC. Translated: CASSPHKPNGGFGETQYF.